The sequence of this T cell receptor (beta chain) was determined in a study of T cell repertoires in cytomegalovirus infection. Study-wide context: Indicated by public TCR beta signatures were CMV infection and matching HLA type. General study points: There were HLA-C-restricted CMV-specific TCR beta clonotypes dominating the ex vivo response.

TCRdb independently ran MiXCR on the reads; one entry per CDR3 protein. The data contain around 340,000 distinct CDR3 sequences, roughly 28% of them singletons. Comment on this clonotype: Its antigen remains unknown.

The ends were cut back, 1 base at V and 1 base at J, with 10 bases in the middle. CDR1 is LGHDT and CDR2 is YNNKEL in the germline V gene (reference sequence). The CDR3 consists of 16 residues. The receptor was derived from a human donor in good health (CMV status not recorded). Some clones in this sample may be carry-over from other donors' samples. The V call is TRBV3-1, the J call TRBJ2-2; D ambiguous. The sample consisted of cultured PBMCs, taken from culture after CMV antigen stimulation. The CDR3, as DNA: TGTGCCAGCAGCCAAGTTTGGGCAGGGAACACCGGGGAGCTGTTTTTT. Translation: CASSQVWAGNTGELFF.